This T cell receptor beta chain was recovered during a study of T cell responses to AZD1222 COVID-19 vaccine. Whole-study findings and limits: The CD4 TCRs associated with vaccination extended across spike and predominated at 160-218 and 743-854.

Regarding this clone: No antigen is known for it.

Sequencing was performed with immunoSEQ multiplex PCR; in TCRdb, only in-frame clones are kept and a portion is missing. The repertoire holds more than 120,000 clones, with around 83% as singletons. Sequences were derived from peripheral blood, sampled 28 days after the second AZD1222 dose. The TCR sequence derives from an adult who received the AZD1222 COVID-19 vaccine.

The DNA for the CDR3 is TGTGCCAGCAGCTTCCAGACGAACACTGAAGCTTTCTTT. It yields the protein CASSFQTNTEAFF. The gene calls are TRBV11-2 and TRBJ1-1; D remains unclear. Trimming pared 3 bases from V and 1 base from J, leaving 6 bases between. The CDR3 is 13 residues long. Germline values: CDR1 SGHAT, CDR2 FQNNGV.